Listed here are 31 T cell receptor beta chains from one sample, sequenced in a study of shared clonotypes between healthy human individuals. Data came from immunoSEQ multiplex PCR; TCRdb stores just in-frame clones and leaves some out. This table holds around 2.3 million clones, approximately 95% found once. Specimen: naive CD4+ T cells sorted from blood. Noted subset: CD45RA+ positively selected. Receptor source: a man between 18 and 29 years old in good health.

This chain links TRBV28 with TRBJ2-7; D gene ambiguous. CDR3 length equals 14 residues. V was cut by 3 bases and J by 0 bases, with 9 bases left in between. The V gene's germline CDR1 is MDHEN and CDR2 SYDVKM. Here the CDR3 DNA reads TGTGCCAGCAGTTTTGGTCCAGACTCCTACGAGCAGTACTTC. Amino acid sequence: CASSFGPDSYEQYF.

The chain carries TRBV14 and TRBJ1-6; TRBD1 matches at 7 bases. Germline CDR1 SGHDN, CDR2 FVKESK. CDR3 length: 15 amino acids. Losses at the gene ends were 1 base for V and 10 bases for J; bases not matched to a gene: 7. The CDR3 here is CASSQGLGGQSPLHF. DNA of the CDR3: TGTGCCAGCAGCCAAGGTTTGGGGGGACAGTCACCCCTCCACTTT.

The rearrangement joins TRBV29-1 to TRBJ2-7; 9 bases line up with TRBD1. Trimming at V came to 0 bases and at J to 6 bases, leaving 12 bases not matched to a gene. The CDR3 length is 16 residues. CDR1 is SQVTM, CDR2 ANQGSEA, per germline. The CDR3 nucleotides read TGCAGCGTTGAAGATATTGGATACAGGGGACAGGGCGAGCAGTACTTC. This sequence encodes CSVEDIGYRGQGEQYF.

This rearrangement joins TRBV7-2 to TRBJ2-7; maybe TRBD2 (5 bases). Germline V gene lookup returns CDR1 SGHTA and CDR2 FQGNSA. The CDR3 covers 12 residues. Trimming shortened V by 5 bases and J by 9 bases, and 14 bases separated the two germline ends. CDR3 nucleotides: TGTGCCAGCAGCCTCGAATCCCGGGGGCAGTACTTC. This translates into CASSLESRGQYF.

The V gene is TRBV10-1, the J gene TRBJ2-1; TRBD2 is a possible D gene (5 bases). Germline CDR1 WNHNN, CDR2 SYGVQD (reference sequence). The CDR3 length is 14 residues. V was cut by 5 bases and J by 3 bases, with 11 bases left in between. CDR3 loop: CASSSGDFYNEQFF. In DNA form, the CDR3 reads TGCGCCAGCAGTAGCGGAGATTTCTACAATGAGCAGTTCTTC.

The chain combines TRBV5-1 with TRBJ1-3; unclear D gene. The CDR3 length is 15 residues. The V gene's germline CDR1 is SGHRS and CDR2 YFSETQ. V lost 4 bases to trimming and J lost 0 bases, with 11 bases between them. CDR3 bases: TGCGCCAGCAGCGGAGCGACACTCTCTGGAAACACCATATATTTT. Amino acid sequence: CASSGATLSGNTIYF. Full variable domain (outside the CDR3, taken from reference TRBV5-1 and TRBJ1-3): KAGVTQTPRYLIKTRGQQVTLSCSPISGHRSVSWYQQTPGQGLQFLFEYFSETQRNKGNFPGRFSGRQFSNSRSEMNVSTLELGDSALYLCASSGATLSGNTIYFGEGSWLTVV.

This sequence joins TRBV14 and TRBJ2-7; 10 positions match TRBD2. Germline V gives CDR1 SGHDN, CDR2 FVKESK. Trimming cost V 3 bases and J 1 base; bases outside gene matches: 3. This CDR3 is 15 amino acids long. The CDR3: CASSQRTSGSYEQYF. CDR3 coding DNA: TGTGCCAGCAGCCAGAGGACTAGCGGTTCCTACGAGCAGTACTTC.

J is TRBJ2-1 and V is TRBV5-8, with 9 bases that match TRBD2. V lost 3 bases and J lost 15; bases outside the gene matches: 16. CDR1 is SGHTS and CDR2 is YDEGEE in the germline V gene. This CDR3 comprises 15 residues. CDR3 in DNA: TGTGCCAGCAGCTCAGCACGCGCTGGCGCGGGGGGGCGGTTCTTC. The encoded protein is CASSSARAGAGGRFF.

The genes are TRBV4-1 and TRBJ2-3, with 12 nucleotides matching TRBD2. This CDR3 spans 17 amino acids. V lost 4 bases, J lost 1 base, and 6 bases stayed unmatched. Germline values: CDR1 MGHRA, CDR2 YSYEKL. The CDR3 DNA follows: TGCGCCAGCAGCCGCTCTAGCGGGGGGGCCGGCACAGATACGCAGTATTTT. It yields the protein CASSRSSGGAGTDTQYF.

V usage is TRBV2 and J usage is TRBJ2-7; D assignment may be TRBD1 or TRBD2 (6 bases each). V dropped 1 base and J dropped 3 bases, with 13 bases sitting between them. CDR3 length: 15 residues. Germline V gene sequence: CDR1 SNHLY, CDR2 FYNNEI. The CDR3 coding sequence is TGTGCCAGCAGTGAAGAAGGGGGGCCCTTCTACGAGCAGTACTTC. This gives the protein CASSEEGGPFYEQYF.

The CDR3 DNA is TGTGCCAGCAGCTACCGGACAGGAGGGGATCAGCCCCAGCATTTT. Translated: CASSYRTGGDQPQHF. The V gene is TRBV5-6, the J gene TRBJ1-5, with TRBD1 matching 7 bases. J gave up 5 bases and V 3 bases, and 8 bases lay outside the gene matches. Germline CDR1 reads SGHDT; CDR2 reads YYEEEE. The CDR3 consists of 15 residues.

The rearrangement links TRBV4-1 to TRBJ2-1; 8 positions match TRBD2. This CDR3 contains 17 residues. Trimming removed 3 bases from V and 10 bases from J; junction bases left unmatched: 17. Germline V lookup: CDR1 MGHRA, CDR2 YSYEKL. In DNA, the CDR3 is TGCGCCAGCAGCCAGGGCCTAGCGGGCCGGGACCGTTTGGAGCAGTTCTTC. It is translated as CASSQGLAGRDRLEQFF.

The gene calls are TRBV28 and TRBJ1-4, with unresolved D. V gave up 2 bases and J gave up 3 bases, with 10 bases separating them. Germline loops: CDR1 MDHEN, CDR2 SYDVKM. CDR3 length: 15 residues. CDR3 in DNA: TGTGCCAGCAGTTTAAGTGGGAAAGCTAATGAAAAACTGTTTTTT. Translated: CASSLSGKANEKLFF.

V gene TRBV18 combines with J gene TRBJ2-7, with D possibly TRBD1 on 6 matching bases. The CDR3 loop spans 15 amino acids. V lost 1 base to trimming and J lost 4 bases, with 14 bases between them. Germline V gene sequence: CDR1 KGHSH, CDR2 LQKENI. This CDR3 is CASSPLMGAGYEQYF. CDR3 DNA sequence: TGTGCCAGCTCACCACTCATGGGGGCTGGGTACGAGCAGTACTTC.

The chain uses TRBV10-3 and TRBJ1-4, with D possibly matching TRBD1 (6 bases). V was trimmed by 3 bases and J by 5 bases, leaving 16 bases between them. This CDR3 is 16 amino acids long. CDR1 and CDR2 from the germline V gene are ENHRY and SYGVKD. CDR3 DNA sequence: TGTGCCATCAGTGACGGACCGACAGGCCTGAATGAAAAACTGTTTTTT. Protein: CAISDGPTGLNEKLFF.

The CDR3 DNA sequence: TGTGCCAGCAGCCGGCGAGCGGGGATCACAGATACGCAGTATTTT. This codes for CASSRRAGITDTQYF. This rearrangement joins TRBV7-2 to TRBJ2-3; 7 bases map to TRBD2. V was pared by 5 bases and J by 2 bases, with 7 bases of the junction left unmatched. The CDR3 sequence is 15 residues long. Per the germline V gene, CDR1 is SGHTA and CDR2 is FQGNSA. The full variable domain, rest sourced from reference TRBV7-2 and TRBJ2-3, is GAGVSQSPSNKVTEKGKDVELRCDPISGHTALYWYRQSLGQGLEFLIYFQGNSAPDKSGLPSDRFSAERTGGSVSTLTIQRTQQEDSAVYLCASSRRAGITDTQYFGPGTRLTVL.

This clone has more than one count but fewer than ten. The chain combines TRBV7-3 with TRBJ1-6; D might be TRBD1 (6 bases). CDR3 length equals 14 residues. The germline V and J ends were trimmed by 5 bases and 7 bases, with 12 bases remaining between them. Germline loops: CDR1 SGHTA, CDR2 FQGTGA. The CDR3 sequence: CASSPQGGNSPLHF. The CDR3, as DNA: TGTGCCAGCAGCCCACAGGGAGGGAATTCACCCCTCCACTTT.

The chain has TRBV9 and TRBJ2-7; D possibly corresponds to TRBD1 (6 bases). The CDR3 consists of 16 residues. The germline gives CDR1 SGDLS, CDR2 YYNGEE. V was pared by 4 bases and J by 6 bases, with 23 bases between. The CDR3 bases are TGTGCCAGCAGCCCTAGCTTCGGACAGAAGTATAGCGAGCAGTACTTC. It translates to CASSPSFGQKYSEQYF.

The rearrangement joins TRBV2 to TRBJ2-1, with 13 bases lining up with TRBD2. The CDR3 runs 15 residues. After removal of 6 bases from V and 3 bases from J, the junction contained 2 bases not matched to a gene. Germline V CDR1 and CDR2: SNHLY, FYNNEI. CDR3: CASRGTSGNYNEQFF. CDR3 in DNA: TGTGCCAGCAGAGGGACTAGCGGGAACTACAATGAGCAGTTCTTC.

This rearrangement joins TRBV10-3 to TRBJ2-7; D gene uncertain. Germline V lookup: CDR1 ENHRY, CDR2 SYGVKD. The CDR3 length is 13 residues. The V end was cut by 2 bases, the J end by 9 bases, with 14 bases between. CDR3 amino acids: CAISEILGYRQYF. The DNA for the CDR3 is TGTGCCATCAGTGAGATCCTGGGGTATAGGCAGTACTTC.

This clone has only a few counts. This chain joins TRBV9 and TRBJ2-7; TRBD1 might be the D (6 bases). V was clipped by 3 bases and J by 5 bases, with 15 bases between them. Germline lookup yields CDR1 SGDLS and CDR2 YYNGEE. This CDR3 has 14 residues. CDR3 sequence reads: CASSAAGEWDEQYF. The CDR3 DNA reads TGTGCCAGCAGCGCCGCAGGGGAGTGGGACGAGCAGTACTTC.

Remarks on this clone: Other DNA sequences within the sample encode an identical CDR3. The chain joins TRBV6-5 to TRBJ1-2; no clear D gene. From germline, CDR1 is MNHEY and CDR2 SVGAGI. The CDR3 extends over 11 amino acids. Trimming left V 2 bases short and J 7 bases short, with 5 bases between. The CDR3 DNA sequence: TGTGCCAGCAGTTACCTTGGTGGCTACACCTTC. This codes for CASSYLGGYTF.

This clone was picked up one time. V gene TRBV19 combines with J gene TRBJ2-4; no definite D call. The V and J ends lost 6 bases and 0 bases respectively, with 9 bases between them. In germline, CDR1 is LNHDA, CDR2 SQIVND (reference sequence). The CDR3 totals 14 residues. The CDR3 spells CASRANLAKNIQYF. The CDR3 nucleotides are TGTGCCAGTAGAGCCAATCTAGCCAAAAACATTCAGTACTTC.

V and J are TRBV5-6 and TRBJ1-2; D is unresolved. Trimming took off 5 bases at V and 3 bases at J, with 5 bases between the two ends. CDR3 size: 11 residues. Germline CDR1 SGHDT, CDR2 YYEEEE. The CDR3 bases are TGTGCCAGCAGTTTTGACTATGGCTACACCTTC. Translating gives CASSFDYGYTF.

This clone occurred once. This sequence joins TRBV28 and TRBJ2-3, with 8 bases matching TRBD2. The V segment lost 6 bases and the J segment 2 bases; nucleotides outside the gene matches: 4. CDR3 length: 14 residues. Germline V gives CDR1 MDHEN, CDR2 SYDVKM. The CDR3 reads CASRLTSVTDTQYF. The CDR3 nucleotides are TGTGCCAGCAGACTGACTAGCGTCACAGATACGCAGTATTTT. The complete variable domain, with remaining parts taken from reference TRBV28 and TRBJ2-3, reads DVKVTQSSRYLVKRTGEKVFLECVQDMDHENMFWYRQDPGLGLRLIYFSYDVKMKEKGDIPEGYSVSREKKERFSLILESASTNQTSMYLCASRLTSVTDTQYFGPGTRLTVL.

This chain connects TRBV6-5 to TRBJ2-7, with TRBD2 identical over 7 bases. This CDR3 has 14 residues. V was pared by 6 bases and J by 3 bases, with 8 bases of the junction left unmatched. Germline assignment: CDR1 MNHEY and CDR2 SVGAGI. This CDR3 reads CASSPGTTGYEQYF. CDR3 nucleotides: TGTGCCAGCAGCCCCGGGACTACCGGCTACGAGCAGTACTTC.

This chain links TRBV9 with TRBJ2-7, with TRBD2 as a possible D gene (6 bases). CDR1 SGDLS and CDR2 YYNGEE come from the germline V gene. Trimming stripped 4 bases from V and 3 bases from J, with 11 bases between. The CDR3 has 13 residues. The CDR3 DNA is TGTGCCAGCAGCACGAGGAGGGTCTACGAGCAGTACTTC. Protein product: CASSTRRVYEQYF.

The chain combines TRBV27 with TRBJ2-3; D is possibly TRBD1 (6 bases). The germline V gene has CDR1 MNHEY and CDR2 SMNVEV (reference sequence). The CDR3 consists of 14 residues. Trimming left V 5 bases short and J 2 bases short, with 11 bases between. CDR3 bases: TGTGCCAGCAGTATCAGGGGTACCACAGATACGCAGTATTTT. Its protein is CASSIRGTTDTQYF.

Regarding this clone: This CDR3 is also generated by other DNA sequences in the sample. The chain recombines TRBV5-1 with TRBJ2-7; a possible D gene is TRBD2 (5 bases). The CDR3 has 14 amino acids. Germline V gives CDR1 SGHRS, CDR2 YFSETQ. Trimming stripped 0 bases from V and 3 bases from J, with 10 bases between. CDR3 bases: TGCGCCAGCAGCTTGGCACCGGGATTCTACGAGCAGTACTTC. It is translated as CASSLAPGFYEQYF.

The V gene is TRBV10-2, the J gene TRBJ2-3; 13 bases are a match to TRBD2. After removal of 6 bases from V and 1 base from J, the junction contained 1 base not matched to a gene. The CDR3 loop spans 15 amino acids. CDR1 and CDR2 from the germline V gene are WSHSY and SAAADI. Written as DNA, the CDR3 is TGCGCCAGCAGGGGGACTAGCGGGGGCACAGATACGCAGTATTTT. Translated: CASRGTSGGTDTQYF.

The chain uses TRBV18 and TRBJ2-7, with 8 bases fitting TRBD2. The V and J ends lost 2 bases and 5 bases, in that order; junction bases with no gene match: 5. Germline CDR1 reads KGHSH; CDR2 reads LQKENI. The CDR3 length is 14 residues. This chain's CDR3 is CASSPTYGGDEQYF. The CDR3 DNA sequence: TGTGCCAGCTCACCAACTTACGGGGGGGACGAGCAGTACTTC.